These 27 T cell receptor beta chains originate from one sample sequenced in a study of blood T cell repertoires in COVID-19. Some clones are missing from TCRdb's copy, which holds only in-frame ones; the method was immunoSEQ multiplex PCR. The sample contains around 200,000 clones, about four fifths of which appear only once. Source material: peripheral blood. The receptor set was obtained from a woman aged 80 or over with acute or convalescent COVID-19.

The chain links TRBV7-8 to TRBJ1-1; 9 nucleotides match TRBD1. CDR1 is SGHVS and CDR2 is FQNEAQ in the germline V gene. The CDR3 extends over 15 amino acids. V dropped 4 bases and J dropped 4; count of bases not matched to a gene: 7. CDR3 bases: TGTGCCAGCAGCTCTCGGGACAGGGAAACCACTGAAGCTTTCTTT. This gives the protein CASSSRDRETTEAFF.

The rearrangement uses TRBV7-9 and TRBJ2-1; 12 bases agree with TRBD1. J lost 10 bases, V lost 1 base, and 14 bases had no gene match. The CDR3 runs to 18 residues. The germline CDR1 and CDR2 sequences are SEHNR and FQNEAQ (reference sequence). Here the CDR3 DNA reads TGTGCCAGCAGCTTAGTCACCGGGACAGGGGGCACGGTTGGCGAGCAGTTCTTC. Amino acid sequence: CASSLVTGTGGTVGEQFF.

The V gene is TRBV5-6, the J gene TRBJ2-7; TRBD1 matches 7 bases. Losses at the gene ends were 5 bases for V and 7 bases for J; bases not matched to a gene: 9. This CDR3 contains 13 residues. CDR1 is SGHDT and CDR2 is YYEEEE in the germline V gene. CDR3 protein: CASSEGAIWEQYF. CDR3 in DNA: TGTGCCAGCAGTGAGGGGGCTATTTGGGAGCAGTACTTC.

The chain combines TRBV7-2 with TRBJ2-5, with 7 positions matching TRBD2. Germline V gene sequence: CDR1 SGHTA, CDR2 FQGNSA. This CDR3 has 14 amino acids. V lost 7 bases to trimming and J lost 4 bases; unmatched junction nucleotides: 9. Here the CDR3 DNA reads TGTGCCAGCACCTCCGGGGGAGGGGCAGAGACCCAGTACTTC. As protein: CASTSGGGAETQYF.

The genes are TRBV3-1 (or the pseudogene TRBV3-2) and TRBJ2-2; 14 nucleotides agree with TRBD2. The CDR3 covers 16 residues. Trimming cost V 5 bases and J 3 bases; bases outside gene matches: 2. The germline CDR1 and CDR2 sequences are LGHDT and YNNKEL (reference sequence). As DNA, the CDR3 is TGTGCCAGCAGCGAGGGACTAGCGGGGGACACCGGGGAGCTGTTTTTT. Encoded protein: CASSEGLAGDTGELFF.

The chain links TRBV3-1 (or the pseudogene TRBV3-2) to TRBJ2-5; a possible D gene is TRBD1 (5 bases). V lost 8 bases to trimming and J lost 4 bases, with 14 bases between them. CDR3 size: 13 residues. Germline V gene data show CDR1 as LGHDT and CDR2 as YNNKEL (reference sequence). The CDR3 is CASAEGATETQYF. Written as DNA, the CDR3 is TGTGCCAGCGCCGAAGGGGCGACAGAGACCCAGTACTTC.

The rearrangement uses TRBV30 and TRBJ2-7, with 8 bases fitting TRBD1. From germline, CDR1 is GTSNPN and CDR2 SVGIG (reference sequence). There are 13 residues in the CDR3. The V segment lost 8 bases and the J segment 0 bases; nucleotides outside the gene matches: 6. CDR3 loop: CAADRGSSYEQYF. CDR3 in DNA: TGTGCCGCTGACAGGGGCAGCTCCTACGAGCAGTACTTC.

This clone was found once. The gene calls are TRBV27 and TRBJ1-2; a possible D gene is TRBD1 (5 bases). The V gene lost 0 bases and the J gene lost 4 bases, with 15 bases spanning the gap. There are 16 residues in the CDR3. Germline CDR1 MNHEY, CDR2 SMNVEV (reference sequence). The chain's CDR3 is CASSLSGIQGSYGYTF. CDR3 nucleotides: TGTGCCAGCAGTTTATCTGGTATCCAGGGTAGCTATGGCTACACCTTC.

The chain uses TRBV4-2 and TRBJ2-3; D is perhaps TRBD2 (6 bases). CDR1 is LGHNA, CDR2 YNFKEQ, per germline. V lost 4 bases, J lost 0 bases, and 17 bases lay in between. This CDR3 is 17 amino acids long. The CDR3 DNA sequence: TGTGCCAGCAGCCCTGAAGCCCGGGAGACTAGCACAGATACGCAGTATTTT. This translates into CASSPEARETSTDTQYF.

The rearrangement joins TRBV29-1 to TRBJ1-4, with 9 bases lining up with TRBD1. The CDR3 covers 14 residues. With 6 bases clipped from V and 8 bases from J, the junction kept 10 bases outside the gene matches. Germline V gene data show CDR1 as SQVTM and CDR2 as ANQGSEA. The CDR3 nucleotides are TGCAGCGTCCAGGGGGGGACAGGGCACGAAAAACTGTTTTTT. It specifies CSVQGGTGHEKLFF.

The chain combines TRBV7-9 with TRBJ2-2; 11 bases line up with TRBD2. Germline V CDR1 and CDR2: SEHNR, FQNEAQ (reference sequence). V was pared by 5 bases and J by 0 bases, with 5 bases of the junction left unmatched. This CDR3 has 17 amino acids. CDR3 sequence: CASSKTSGASNTGELFF. The CDR3 region has the DNA TGTGCCAGCAGCAAGACTAGCGGGGCTTCGAACACCGGGGAGCTGTTTTTT.

The DNA of the CDR3 is TGCGCCAGCACCCCCCACCCCGGGACAACCGAAGGCTACACCTTC. Amino acid sequence: CASTPHPGTTEGYTF. V and J are TRBV5-1 and TRBJ1-2; tentatively, D is TRBD1 (6 bases). The CDR3 totals 15 residues. Per germline, CDR1 SGHRS and CDR2 YFSETQ. The V end was cut by 6 bases, the J end by 8 bases, with 23 bases between.

The gene calls are TRBV7-9 and TRBJ2-6, with TRBD1 matching 7 bases. The junction had 7 bases not matched to a gene; V was cut back by 5 bases and J by 0 bases. The CDR3 is 17 amino acids. The germline V gene has CDR1 SEHNR and CDR2 FQNEAQ (reference sequence). The CDR3 DNA sequence: TGTGCCAGCAGCCGGACAGGCCGAGACTCTGGGGCCAACGTCCTGACTTTC. Protein sequence: CASSRTGRDSGANVLTF.

In its sample, this clone was seen once. This rearrangement joins TRBV9 to TRBJ2-1; TRBD2 is a possible D gene (6 bases). V shed 3 bases and J shed 10 bases, with 17 bases lying between them. CDR3 size: 14 residues. Germline values: CDR1 SGDLS, CDR2 YYNGEE. The CDR3 coding sequence is TGTGCCAGCAGCGCTGCTCCGGACCGGGGGGAGCAGTTCTTC. The encoded protein is CASSAAPDRGEQFF. The full variable domain, its missing parts supplied by reference TRBV9 and TRBJ2-1, is DSGVTQTPKHLITATGQRVTLRCSPRSGDLSVYWYQQSLDQGLQFLIQYYNGEERAKGNILERFSAQQFPDLHSELNLSSLELGDSALYFCASSAAPDRGEQFFGPGTRLTVL.

This chain uses TRBV10-3 with TRBJ2-3; 8 bases are shared with TRBD1. CDR3 size: 16 residues. Germline assignment: CDR1 ENHRY and CDR2 SYGVKD. Trimming at V came to 5 bases and at J to 1 base, leaving 8 bases not matched to a gene. Here the CDR3 DNA reads TGTGCCATCAGTCCAGGACAGGGCGAGGGCACAGATACGCAGTATTTT. Translated, it gives CAISPGQGEGTDTQYF.

The chain uses TRBV4-2 and TRBJ1-2; D may be TRBD1 (5 bases). The CDR3 is made up of 15 amino acids. The germline CDR1 and CDR2 sequences are LGHNA and YNFKEQ. Trimming took off 0 bases at V and 5 bases at J, with 13 bases between the two ends. The CDR3: CASSQDSGPRYGYTF. The CDR3 DNA reads as TGTGCCAGCAGCCAAGACTCAGGGCCAAGGTATGGCTACACCTTC.

V gene TRBV2 combines with J gene TRBJ1-6; TRBD1 is a possible D gene (5 bases). The CDR3 is 13 residues long. Trimming left V 6 bases short and J 7 bases short, with 10 bases between. In germline, CDR1 is SNHLY, CDR2 FYNNEI. DNA for the CDR3: TGTGCCAGCAGGGGGCAGAAAAATTCACCCCTCCACTTT. It codes for CASRGQKNSPLHF.

This rearrangement joins TRBV4-2 to TRBJ2-2; the match to TRBD1 covers 7 bases. Per the germline V gene, CDR1 is LGHNA and CDR2 is YNFKEQ. The trim removed 2 bases at V and 0 bases at J, leaving 3 bases unmatched. The CDR3 sequence is 16 residues long. The CDR3 DNA follows: TGTGCCAGCAGCCAATCGACAGGGACGAACACCGGGGAGCTGTTTTTT. Translation: CASSQSTGTNTGELFF.

The genes are TRBV7-9 and TRBJ2-7; 11 nucleotides line up with TRBD2. The J segment lost 3 bases and the V segment lost 4 bases, leaving 11 bases of the junction unmatched. The CDR3 has 17 amino acids. Germline CDR1 reads SEHNR; CDR2 reads FQNEAQ (reference sequence). The CDR3 DNA sequence: TGTGCCAGCAGCTCGCCGGCGAGGACTAGCGGGCTCTACGAGCAGTACTTC. It codes for CASSSPARTSGLYEQYF.

This sequence joins TRBV27 and TRBJ2-2; 8 bases fit TRBD1. This CDR3 has 15 residues. Germline loops: CDR1 MNHEY, CDR2 SMNVEV (reference sequence). With 5 bases clipped from V and 5 bases from J, the junction kept 7 bases outside the gene matches. The CDR3 loop is CASSVDRGGTGELFF. DNA for the CDR3: TGTGCCAGCAGTGTAGACAGGGGAGGAACCGGGGAGCTGTTTTTT.

This clone came up a few times. The chain employs TRBV28 and TRBJ2-1, with 8 bases aligning to TRBD2. This CDR3 region has 16 residues. Germline-derived CDR1 and CDR2 are MDHEN and SYDVKM. J gave up 6 bases and V 7 bases, and 14 bases lay outside the gene matches. The DNA for the CDR3 is TGTGCCAGCACTCCTGTAGTCGGGAGGGCCGGCAATGAGCAGTTCTTC. Protein product: CASTPVVGRAGNEQFF.

The chain links TRBV7-3 to TRBJ1-1; weak D call: TRBD1 (6 bases). Trimming took 2 bases from V and 0 from J, leaving 10 bases between them. Germline CDR1 is SGHTA and CDR2 is FQGTGA. The CDR3 is made up of 15 amino acids. For the CDR3, the DNA is TGTGCCAGCAGCTTACAGGGACAAATGAACACTGAAGCTTTCTTT. This sequence encodes CASSLQGQMNTEAFF.

This clone was found once. V is TRBV6-1 and J is TRBJ2-2; possible D gene TRBD1, 6 bases. This CDR3 comprises 15 residues. V shed 3 bases and J shed 2 bases, with 10 bases lying between them. Germline lookup yields CDR1 MNHNS and CDR2 SASEGT. The CDR3 here is CASSDGQLNTGELFF. The CDR3 region has the DNA TGTGCCAGCAGTGACGGACAGCTCAACACCGGGGAGCTGTTTTTT.

This chain joins TRBV7-9 and TRBJ2-7; 7 bases fit TRBD1. Germline V gene lookup returns CDR1 SEHNR and CDR2 FQNEAQ (reference sequence). The CDR3 runs to 16 residues. V shed 5 bases and J 1 base; nucleotides not matched to a gene: 11. This CDR3 reads CASSTMGQSISYEQYF. The CDR3 nucleotides are TGTGCCAGCAGCACGATGGGACAGAGTATTTCCTACGAGCAGTACTTC.

The rearrangement links TRBV5-1 to TRBJ2-7; 9 bases agree with TRBD1. The CDR3 is 15 residues long. Germline CDR1 reads SGHRS; CDR2 reads YFSETQ. Germline trimming cut 4 bases from V and 2 bases from J; bases unmatched to any gene: 7. The CDR3 loop is CASSMGQGQAYEQYF. As DNA, the CDR3 is TGCGCCAGCAGCATGGGACAGGGCCAAGCCTACGAGCAGTACTTC.

There are a few counts of this clone. V is TRBV19 and J is TRBJ2-1; 12 nucleotides match TRBD2. Trimming took 10 bases from V and 2 from J; bases not matched to a gene: 9. CDR1 and CDR2 from the germline V gene are LNHDA and SQIVND (reference sequence). The length of the CDR3 is 16 residues. DNA for the CDR3: TGTGCCACAACCCTTTGGACTAGCGGGGCCTACAATGAGCAGTTCTTC. Translated, it gives CATTLWTSGAYNEQFF.

The gene calls are TRBV3-1 (or the pseudogene TRBV3-2) and TRBJ2-4, with D perhaps matching TRBD2 (5 bases). The CDR3 length is 16 residues. CDR1 and CDR2 from the germline V gene are LGHDT and YNNKEL (reference sequence). Trimming left V 4 bases short and J 0 bases short, with 13 bases between. The CDR3: CASSPAGRGAKNIQYF. The CDR3 DNA reads as TGTGCCAGCAGCCCTGCTGGCCGGGGAGCCAAAAACATTCAGTACTTC.